Given below is one T cell receptor (beta chain) in context. What it recognizes is unknown. The sample originates from a study of Tregs in tolerant kidney transplant recipients. For the study at large: The nonmyeloablative bone marrow transplants came from related graft donors, with transient mixed chimerism.

Libraries were prepared by immunoSEQ multiplex PCR; TCRdb keeps only in-frame clonotypes and omits some of them. The sample carries some 55,000 clones, approximately 85% recorded once. Overall study results and limits: Changing PCR primers prevented nucleotide comparison between some patients' samples. Donor-specific Treg expansion exceeded global Treg expansion in tolerant patients, suggesting antigen drive.

CDR1 and CDR2 (germline): KGHSH, LQKENI. Trimming took 0 bases from V and 5 from J, leaving 11 bases between them. The CDR3 is made up of 15 amino acids. Sequences were derived from Tregs from blood, sampled before the transplant. This receptor was identified in a human donor who received a combined kidney and bone marrow transplant. This chain links TRBV18 with TRBJ2-1, with D possibly TRBD2 on 6 matching bases. The CDR3 coding sequence is TGTGCCAGCTCACCACCGGTTGGGGAGGACAATGAGCAGTTCTTC. It is translated as CASSPPVGEDNEQFF. Variable domain in full (rest from reference TRBV18 and TRBJ2-1): NAGVMQNPRHLVRRRGQEARLRCSPMKGHSHVYWYRQLPEEGLKFMVYLQKENIIDESGMPKERFSAEFPKEGPSILRIQQVVRGDSAAYFCASSPPVGEDNEQFFGPGTRLTVL.